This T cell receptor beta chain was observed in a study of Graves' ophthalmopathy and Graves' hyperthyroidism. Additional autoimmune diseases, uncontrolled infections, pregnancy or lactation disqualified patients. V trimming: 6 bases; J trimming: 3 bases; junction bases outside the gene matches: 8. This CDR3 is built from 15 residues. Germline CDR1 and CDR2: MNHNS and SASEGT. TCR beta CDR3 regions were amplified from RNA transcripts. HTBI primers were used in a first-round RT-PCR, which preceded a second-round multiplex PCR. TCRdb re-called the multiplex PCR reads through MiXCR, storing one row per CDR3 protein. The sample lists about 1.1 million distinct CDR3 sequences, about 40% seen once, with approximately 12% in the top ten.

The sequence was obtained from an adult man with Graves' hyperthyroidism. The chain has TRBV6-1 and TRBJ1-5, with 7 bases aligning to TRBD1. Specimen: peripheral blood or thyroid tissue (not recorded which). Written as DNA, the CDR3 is TGTGCCAGCAGCCGAGATGACAGGGACAATCAGCCCCAGCATTTT. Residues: CASSRDDRDNQPQHF.